These 32 T cell receptor beta chains were all obtained from the same sample, sequenced in a study of radiotherapy plus CTLA-4 blockade in lung cancer (dated by TCRdb to between 2017 and 2018). Libraries were constructed by the immunoSEQ multiplex PCR assay. Entries here come from immuneACCESS through TCRdb and include only in-frame sequences with V and J called. Some clones fail to appear in such tables; in the studies checked, an unresolved V gene covers under half of the shortfall, and the cause of the remainder is unknown. The sample includes 80,000 to 100,000 clones, with approximately 78% observed a single time. The ten largest clones capture around 3.5% of the sample. The sequencing here drew on peripheral blood, taken from a patient treated with radiotherapy plus ipilimumab. These receptor sequences come from a human donor with non-small cell lung cancer who had a partial response to radiotherapy plus ipilimumab.

The chain joins TRBV18 to TRBJ2-7; 9 bases are shared with TRBD2. The trim removed 5 bases at V and 5 bases at J, leaving 10 bases unmatched. Germline-derived CDR1 and CDR2 are KGHSH and LQKENI. CDR3 length: 15 residues. CDR3 sequence: CASSSLSGSINEQYF. CDR3 in DNA: TGTGCCAGCTCATCCCTTAGCGGGAGTATCAACGAGCAGTACTTC.

This sequence joins TRBV12-5 and TRBJ2-3, with D possibly TRBD2 on 6 matching bases. Trimming took 1 base from V and 8 from J, leaving 10 bases between them. The CDR3 runs to 13 residues. Looked up from germline, CDR1 is LGHNT and CDR2 is FRNRAP. The chain's CDR3 is CASGLAGVLTQYF. The CDR3 DNA is TGTGCTAGTGGTTTGGCGGGAGTTCTTACGCAGTATTTT.

This clone was seen a few times. The chain combines TRBV30 with TRBJ1-4; the D gene is possibly TRBD1 (6 bases). Germline-derived CDR1 and CDR2 are GTSNPN and SVGIG (reference sequence). This CDR3 is 15 amino acids long. V lost 3 bases and J lost 10, with 21 bases in between. The CDR3 spells CAWSDYVGGVGKLFF. Written as DNA, the CDR3 is TGTGCCTGGAGCGATTACGTAGGGGGAGTAGGAAAACTGTTTTTT.

The rearrangement joins TRBV10-1 to TRBJ2-1; no firm D call. Trimming took off 3 bases at V and 5 bases at J, with 8 bases between the two ends. The CDR3 covers 13 residues. Looked up from germline, CDR1 is WNHNN and CDR2 is SYGVQD (reference sequence). The chain's CDR3 is CASSERVNNEQFF. The CDR3 bases are TGCGCCAGCAGTGAACGGGTGAACAATGAGCAGTTCTTC.

This chain links TRBV27 with TRBJ2-1; 12 bases fit TRBD2. The CDR3 is made up of 16 amino acids. CDR1 MNHEY and CDR2 SMNVEV come from the germline V gene (reference sequence). Trimming at V came to 4 bases and at J to 6 bases, leaving 7 bases not matched to a gene. CDR3 in amino acids: CASSSGLAGLGNEQFF. In DNA form, the CDR3 reads TGTGCCAGCAGTTCCGGACTAGCGGGACTGGGCAATGAGCAGTTCTTC.

The rearrangement links TRBV2 to TRBJ2-1, with 7 bases fitting TRBD2. Trimming at V came to 6 bases and at J to 9 bases, leaving 14 bases not matched to a gene. The CDR3 loop spans 15 amino acids. The germline CDR1 and CDR2 sequences are SNHLY and FYNNEI. CDR3 amino acids: CASSTGTNYSGEQFF. The CDR3 DNA reads as TGTGCCAGCAGCACCGGGACTAACTACTCGGGTGAGCAGTTCTTC.

The J gene is TRBJ2-3, the V gene TRBV5-1, with no clear D. The germline CDR1 and CDR2 sequences are SGHRS and YFSETQ. This CDR3 has 14 amino acids. Trimming left V 0 bases short and J 5 bases short, with 10 bases between. In DNA, the CDR3 is TGCGCCAGCAGCTTGGGATCCCACATAGATACGCAGTATTTT. Translation: CASSLGSHIDTQYF.

CDR3 sequence (DNA): TGTGCCAGCAGTGCGGCAGATACGCAGTATTTT. Translated, it gives CASSAADTQYF. The chain uses TRBV2 and TRBJ2-3; D gene ambiguous. V shed 4 bases and J shed 4 bases, with 3 bases lying between them. Germline CDR1 reads SNHLY; CDR2 reads FYNNEI. The CDR3 runs to 11 residues.

The J gene is TRBJ1-2, the V gene TRBV6-6; D gene uncertain. With 5 bases removed from V and 5 bases from J, the gap between germline ends came to 15 bases. There are 14 residues in the CDR3. Germline V gene lookup returns CDR1 MNHNY and CDR2 SVGAGI (reference sequence). The CDR3: CASSTDGLKYGYTF. CDR3 DNA: TGTGCCAGCAGTACCGACGGGTTAAAGTATGGCTACACCTTC.

This chain links TRBV6-6 with TRBJ1-2; D is possibly TRBD1 (6 bases). V was cut by 1 base and J by 8 bases, with 14 bases left in between. This CDR3 region has 14 residues. CDR1 and CDR2 (germline): MNHNY, SVGAGI (reference sequence). CDR3 DNA: TGTGCCAGCAGTTACTTGACAGTTAGGGGGGGCTACACCTTC. It codes for CASSYLTVRGGYTF.

The V call is TRBV5-1, the J call TRBJ2-2, with D perhaps matching TRBD1 (5 bases). The CDR3 spans 13 residues. In germline, CDR1 is SGHRS, CDR2 YFSETQ. V was trimmed by 5 bases and J by 5 bases, leaving 10 bases between them. The CDR3 loop is CASRTGDTGELFF. DNA for the CDR3: TGCGCCAGCAGAACAGGAGATACCGGGGAGCTGTTTTTT. Full variable domain (rest looked up from reference TRBV5-1 and TRBJ2-2): KAGVTQTPRYLIKTRGQQVTLSCSPISGHRSVSWYQQTPGQGLQFLFEYFSETQRNKGNFPGRFSGRQFSNSRSEMNVSTLELGDSALYLCASRTGDTGELFFGEGSRLTVL.

This clone was detected once. The V and J genes are TRBV6-1 and TRBJ1-5, with 7 bases matching TRBD1. Germline values: CDR1 MNHNS, CDR2 SASEGT. V lost 7 bases and J lost 4; bases outside the gene matches: 4. This CDR3 comprises 13 residues. CDR3 nucleotide sequence: TGTGCCAGCACGGGACAGCCAAATCAGCCCCAGCATTTT. Translation gives CASTGQPNQPQHF.

The gene calls are TRBV28 and TRBJ2-3, with TRBD1 identical over 7 bases. V lost 4 bases, J lost 4 bases, and 11 bases stayed unmatched. From germline, CDR1 is MDHEN and CDR2 SYDVKM. The CDR3 covers 16 residues. CDR3 sequence: CASSSTGVPRADTQYF. In DNA, the CDR3 is TGTGCCAGCAGTTCCACAGGGGTCCCCCGGGCAGATACGCAGTATTTT.

This chain joins TRBV2 and TRBJ1-5; 9 nucleotides align to TRBD1. This CDR3 contains 16 residues. J gave up 1 base and V 4 bases, and 5 bases lay outside the gene matches. In germline, CDR1 is SNHLY, CDR2 FYNNEI. CDR3 DNA: TGTGCCAGCAGTGGGACAGGGGCGACGAGCAATCAGCCCCAGCATTTT. Encoded protein: CASSGTGATSNQPQHF.

The V call is TRBV5-4, the J call TRBJ2-3; 13 nucleotides line up with TRBD2. Germline CDR1 SGHNT, CDR2 YYREEE (reference sequence). The CDR3 has 17 residues. J lost 10 bases, V lost 3 bases, and 14 bases had no gene match. The CDR3 DNA sequence: TGTGCCAGCAGCTGGAGAGGGGGGACTAGCGGGAAATTGGCGCAGTATTTT. Translating it yields CASSWRGGTSGKLAQYF. Full variable domain (rest looked up from reference TRBV5-4 and TRBJ2-3): ETGVTQSPTHLIKTRGQQVTLRCSSQSGHNTVSWYQQALGQGPQFIFQYYREEENGRGNFPPRFSGLQFPNYSSELNVNALELDDSALYLCASSWRGGTSGKLAQYFGPGTRLTVL.

V gene TRBV5-1 combines with J gene TRBJ2-7; maybe TRBD1 (7 bases). Trimming took 4 bases from V and 3 from J, leaving 14 bases between them. Germline-derived CDR1 and CDR2 are SGHRS and YFSETQ. This CDR3 region has 14 residues. CDR3 loop: CASSEYRGLYEQYF. The CDR3 nucleotides are TGCGCCAGCAGCGAATACAGGGGACTCTACGAGCAGTACTTC.

V usage is TRBV7-7 and J usage is TRBJ2-1; TRBD1 matches at 7 bases. CDR1 SSHAT and CDR2 FNYEAQ come from the germline V gene (reference sequence). V lost 5 bases, J lost 7 bases, and 5 bases stayed unmatched. This CDR3 contains 13 residues. The CDR3 sequence: CASSEGQQNEQFF. The CDR3 DNA reads as TGTGCCAGCAGCGAGGGACAGCAGAATGAGCAGTTCTTC.

Worth noting for this clone: Relative to the germline gene, one junction end is altered; a read error may explain this. The gene calls are TRBV4-1 and TRBJ1-3; D may be TRBD1 (6 bases). The germline CDR1 and CDR2 sequences are MGHRA and YSYEKL. The CDR3 contains 16 residues. The CDR3 loop is CASSQQATGTGNTIYF. CDR3 bases: TGTGCCAGCAGCCAACAAGCGACAGGAACTGGAAACACCATATATTTT.

The chain joins TRBV18 to TRBJ2-1; a possible D gene is TRBD2 (5 bases). From germline, CDR1 is KGHSH and CDR2 LQKENI. V was clipped by 4 bases and J by 5 bases, with 15 bases between them. The CDR3 covers 15 residues. CDR3 sequence (DNA): TGTGCCAGCTCACTAATAGCGCGCGGTAACAATGAGCAGTTCTTC. Translated: CASSLIARGNNEQFF.

This rearrangement joins TRBV27 to TRBJ1-2; possible D gene TRBD1, 5 bases. V was shortened by 4 bases and J by 10 bases, with 25 bases between the two germline ends. The CDR3 sequence is 16 residues long. Germline loops: CDR1 MNHEY, CDR2 SMNVEV (reference sequence). The CDR3 DNA sequence: TGTGCCAGCAGTTCCTACTCAGGGAACCAAAAGAGAGACTACACCTTC. Translating it yields CASSSYSGNQKRDYTF.

The V call is TRBV19, the J call TRBJ2-7, with a tentative D call TRBD2 (5 bases). The CDR3 length is 14 residues. Germline V lookup: CDR1 LNHDA, CDR2 SQIVND (reference sequence). The V gene lost 3 bases and the J gene lost 6 bases, with 15 bases spanning the gap. The CDR3 DNA is TGTGCCAGTAGTATCGACATCCGGAGGTCCGAGCAGTACTTC. It is translated as CASSIDIRRSEQYF.

The chain employs TRBV7-9 and TRBJ1-4, with 8 bases lining up with TRBD1. Trimming cost V 2 bases and J 7 bases; bases outside gene matches: 6. The germline gives CDR1 SEHNR, CDR2 FQNEAQ (reference sequence). The CDR3 contains 15 residues. CDR3 protein: CASSLLGQGGEKLFF. The CDR3 DNA sequence: TGTGCCAGCAGCTTATTAGGACAGGGAGGTGAAAAACTGTTTTTT.

This clone was seen a few times. The V gene is TRBV28, the J gene TRBJ1-4; no definite D call. Germline assignment: CDR1 MDHEN and CDR2 SYDVKM. The CDR3 runs 12 residues. The V end was cut by 1 base, the J end by 8 bases, with 5 bases between. The CDR3 reads CASSLFLEKLFF. CDR3 nucleotides: TGTGCCAGCAGTTTATTCCTCGAAAAACTGTTTTTT. Full variable domain (rest looked up from reference TRBV28 and TRBJ1-4): DVKVTQSSRYLVKRTGEKVFLECVQDMDHENMFWYRQDPGLGLRLIYFSYDVKMKEKGDIPEGYSVSREKKERFSLILESASTNQTSMYLCASSLFLEKLFFGSGTQLSVL.

This clone was detected only once. V gene TRBV5-1 combines with J gene TRBJ2-5; D is undetermined. Trimming shortened V by 4 bases and J by 5 bases, and 9 bases separated the two germline ends. Germline values: CDR1 SGHRS, CDR2 YFSETQ. The CDR3 length is 12 residues. The CDR3 region has the DNA TGCGCCAGCAGCGCTAGTTTCGAGACCCAGTACTTC. Translation: CASSASFETQYF. The whole variable domain, remainder taken from reference TRBV5-1 and TRBJ2-5, is KAGVTQTPRYLIKTRGQQVTLSCSPISGHRSVSWYQQTPGQGLQFLFEYFSETQRNKGNFPGRFSGRQFSNSRSEMNVSTLELGDSALYLCASSASFETQYFGPGTRLLVL.

The chain employs TRBV7-2 and TRBJ2-7; a weak D match, TRBD2 (6 bases). V lost 8 bases and J lost 2, with 16 bases in between. Germline V gene lookup returns CDR1 SGHTA and CDR2 FQGNSA. This CDR3 is built from 14 residues. For the CDR3, the DNA is TGTGCCAGCCGCGGGGACGTAGTTCCCTACGAGCAGTACTTC. It is translated as CASRGDVVPYEQYF.

This rearrangement joins TRBV7-3 to TRBJ2-5, with D tentatively TRBD1 (5 bases). This CDR3 comprises 15 residues. V was clipped by 5 bases and J by 2 bases, with 15 bases between them. Germline CDR1 reads SGHTA; CDR2 reads FQGTGA. CDR3 loop: CASSHGADLQETQYF. Written as DNA, the CDR3 is TGTGCCAGCAGCCATGGGGCAGACCTACAAGAGACCCAGTACTTC.

The chain links TRBV28 to TRBJ2-1; 10 nucleotides agree with TRBD2. Germline CDR1 MDHEN, CDR2 SYDVKM. V lost 6 bases to trimming and J lost 4 bases; unmatched junction nucleotides: 9. The CDR3 length is 16 residues. CDR3 nucleotides: TGTGCCAGCAGATCGTCTAGCGGGAGTACTTACAATGAGCAGTTCTTC. It yields the protein CASRSSSGSTYNEQFF. Together with reference TRBV28 and TRBJ2-1, the CDR3 gives the full variable domain: DVKVTQSSRYLVKRTGEKVFLECVQDMDHENMFWYRQDPGLGLRLIYFSYDVKMKEKGDIPEGYSVSREKKERFSLILESASTNQTSMYLCASRSSSGSTYNEQFFGPGTRLTVL.

This clone occurred once. V and J are TRBV10-1 and TRBJ2-5; 10 bases are a match to TRBD2. The trim removed 3 bases at V and 1 base at J, leaving 5 bases unmatched. CDR1 and CDR2 from the germline V gene are WNHNN and SYGVQD (reference sequence). The CDR3 extends over 16 amino acids. The CDR3 is CASSDFPSGGQETQYF. The CDR3 nucleotides read TGCGCCAGCAGTGACTTCCCTAGCGGGGGCCAAGAGACCCAGTACTTC.

The rearrangement joins TRBV6-6 to TRBJ2-7, with 11 bases aligning to TRBD2. This CDR3 comprises 14 residues. The trim removed 7 bases at V and 0 bases at J, leaving 2 bases unmatched. Germline loops: CDR1 MNHNY, CDR2 SVGAGI (reference sequence). The CDR3 loop is CASTGTSGSYEQYF. CDR3 DNA sequence: TGTGCCAGCACCGGGACTAGCGGCTCCTACGAGCAGTACTTC.

The chain combines TRBV6-5 with TRBJ1-2; perhaps TRBD1 as D (5 bases). Germline V gene data show CDR1 as MNHEY and CDR2 as SVGAGI. Trimming stripped 4 bases from V and 7 bases from J, with 10 bases between. This CDR3 has 12 residues. In nucleotides, the CDR3 is TGTGCCAGCAGTTCAGGGCGGCGTGGCTACACCTTC. It encodes CASSSGRRGYTF.

The V and J genes are TRBV2 and TRBJ1-2; 8 bases line up with TRBD1. After removal of 4 bases from V and 5 bases from J, the junction contained 9 bases not matched to a gene. CDR1 is SNHLY, CDR2 FYNNEI, per germline. This CDR3 has 15 amino acids. The CDR3 spells CASSGGRDRSYGYTF. CDR3 in DNA: TGTGCCAGCAGTGGGGGGCGGGACAGGTCATATGGCTACACCTTC.

The chain recombines TRBV6-1 with TRBJ2-3, with 10 positions matching TRBD2. CDR3 length: 15 amino acids. V gave up 6 bases and J gave up 0 bases; unmatched junction bases: 3. CDR1 MNHNS and CDR2 SASEGT come from the germline V gene. The CDR3 loop is CASSLLAGSTDTQYF. CDR3 sequence (DNA): TGTGCCAGCAGCCTACTAGCGGGAAGCACAGATACGCAGTATTTT.